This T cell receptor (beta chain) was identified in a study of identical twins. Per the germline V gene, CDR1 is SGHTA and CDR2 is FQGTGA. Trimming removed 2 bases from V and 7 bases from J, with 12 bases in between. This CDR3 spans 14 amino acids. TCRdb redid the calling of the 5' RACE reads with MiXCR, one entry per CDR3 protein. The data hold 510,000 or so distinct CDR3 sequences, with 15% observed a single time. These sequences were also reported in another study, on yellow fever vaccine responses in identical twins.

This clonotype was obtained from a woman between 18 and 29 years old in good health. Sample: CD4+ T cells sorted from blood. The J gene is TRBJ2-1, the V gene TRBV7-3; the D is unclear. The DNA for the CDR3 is TGTGCCAGCAGCTTATCGGCGGCCACAAATGAGCAGTTCTTC. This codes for CASSLSAATNEQFF.